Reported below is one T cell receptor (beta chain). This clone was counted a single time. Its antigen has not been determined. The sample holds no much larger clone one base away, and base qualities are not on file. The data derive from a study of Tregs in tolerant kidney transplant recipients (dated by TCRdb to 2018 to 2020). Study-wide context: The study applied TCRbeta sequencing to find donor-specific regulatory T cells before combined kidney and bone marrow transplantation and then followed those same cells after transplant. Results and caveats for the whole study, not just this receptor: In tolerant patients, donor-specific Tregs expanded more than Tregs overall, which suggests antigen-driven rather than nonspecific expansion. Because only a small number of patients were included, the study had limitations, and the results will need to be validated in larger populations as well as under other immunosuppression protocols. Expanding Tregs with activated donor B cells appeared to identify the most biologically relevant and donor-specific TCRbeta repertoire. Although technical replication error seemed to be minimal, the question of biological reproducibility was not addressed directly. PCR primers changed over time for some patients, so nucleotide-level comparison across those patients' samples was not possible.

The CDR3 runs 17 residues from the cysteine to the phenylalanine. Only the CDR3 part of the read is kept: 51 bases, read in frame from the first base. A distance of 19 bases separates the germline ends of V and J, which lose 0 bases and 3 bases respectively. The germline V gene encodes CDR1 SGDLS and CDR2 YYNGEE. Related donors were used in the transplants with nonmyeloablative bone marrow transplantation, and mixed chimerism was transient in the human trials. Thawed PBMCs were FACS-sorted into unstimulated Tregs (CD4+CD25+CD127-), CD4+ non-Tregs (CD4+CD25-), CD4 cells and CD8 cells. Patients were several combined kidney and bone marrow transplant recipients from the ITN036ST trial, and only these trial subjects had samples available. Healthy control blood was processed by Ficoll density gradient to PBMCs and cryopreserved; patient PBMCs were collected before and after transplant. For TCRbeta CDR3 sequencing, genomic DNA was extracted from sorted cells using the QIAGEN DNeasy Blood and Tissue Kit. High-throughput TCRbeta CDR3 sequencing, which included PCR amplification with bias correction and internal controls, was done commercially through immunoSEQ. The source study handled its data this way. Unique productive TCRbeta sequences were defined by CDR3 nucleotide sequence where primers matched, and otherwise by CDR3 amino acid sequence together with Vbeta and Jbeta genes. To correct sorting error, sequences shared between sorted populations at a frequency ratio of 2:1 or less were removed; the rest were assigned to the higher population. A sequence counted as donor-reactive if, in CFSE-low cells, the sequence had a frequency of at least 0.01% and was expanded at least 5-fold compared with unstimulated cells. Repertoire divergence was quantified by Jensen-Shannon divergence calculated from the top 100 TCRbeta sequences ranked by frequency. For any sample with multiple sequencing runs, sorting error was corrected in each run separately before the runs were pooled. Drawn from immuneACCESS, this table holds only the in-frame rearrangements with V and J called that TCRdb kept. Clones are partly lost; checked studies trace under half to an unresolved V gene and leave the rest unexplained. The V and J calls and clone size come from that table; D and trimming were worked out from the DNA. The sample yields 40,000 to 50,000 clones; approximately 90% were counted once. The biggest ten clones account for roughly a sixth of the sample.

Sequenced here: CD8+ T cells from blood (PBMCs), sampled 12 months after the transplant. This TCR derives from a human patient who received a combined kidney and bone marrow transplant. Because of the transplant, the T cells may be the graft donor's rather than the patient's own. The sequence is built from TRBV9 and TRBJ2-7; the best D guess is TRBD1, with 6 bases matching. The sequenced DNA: TGTGCCAGCAGCGTAGAAGGGGGACCTCCCTCCATCTACGAGCAGTACTTC. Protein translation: CASSVEGGPPSIYEQYF.